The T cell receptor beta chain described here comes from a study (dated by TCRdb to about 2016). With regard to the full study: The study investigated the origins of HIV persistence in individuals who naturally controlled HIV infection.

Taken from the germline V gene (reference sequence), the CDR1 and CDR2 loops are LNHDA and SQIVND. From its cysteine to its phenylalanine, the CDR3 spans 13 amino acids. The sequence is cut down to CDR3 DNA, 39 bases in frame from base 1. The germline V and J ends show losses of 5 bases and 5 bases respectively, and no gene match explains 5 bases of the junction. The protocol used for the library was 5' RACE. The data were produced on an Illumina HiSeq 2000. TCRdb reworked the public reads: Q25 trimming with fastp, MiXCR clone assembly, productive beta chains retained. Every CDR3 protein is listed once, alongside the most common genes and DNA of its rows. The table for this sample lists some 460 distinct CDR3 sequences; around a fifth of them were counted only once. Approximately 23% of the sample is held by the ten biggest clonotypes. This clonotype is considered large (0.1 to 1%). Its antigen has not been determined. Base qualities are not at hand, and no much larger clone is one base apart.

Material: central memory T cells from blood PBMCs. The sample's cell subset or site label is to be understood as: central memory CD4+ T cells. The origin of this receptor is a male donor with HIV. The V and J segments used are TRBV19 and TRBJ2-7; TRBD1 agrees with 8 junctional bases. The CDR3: CASSPDRADEQYF. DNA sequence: TGTGCCAGTAGTCCGGACAGGGCGGACGAGCAGTACTTC.